Each of the 20 T cell receptor beta chains below was sequenced from the same sample in a study of OX40 agonist ivuxolimab in advanced cancers. Sequenced by immunoSEQ multiplex PCR; TCRdb stores in-frame clones only, minus some. Altogether 55,000 to 80,000 clones are present, around 81% being singletons, with the ten largest covering roughly 1%. The sample was CD4+ or CD8+ T cells sorted from blood, taken in a trial of the OX40 agonist ivuxolimab. These TCRs come from an adult with an advanced solid tumor such as melanoma, head and neck, liver or kidney cancer.

The rearrangement uses TRBV4-1 and TRBJ1-2; D is ambiguous. CDR3 length: 15 amino acids. Trimming stripped 6 bases from V and 1 base from J, with 15 bases between. Per germline, CDR1 MGHRA and CDR2 YSYEKL. The CDR3: CASSLISDGNYGYTF. The CDR3 DNA is TGCGCCAGCAGTCTTATCTCGGACGGTAACTATGGCTACACCTTC.

The genes are TRBV7-9 and TRBJ1-1; possible D gene TRBD1, 5 bases. V lost 6 bases and J 4 bases, leaving 9 bases between the germline ends. Germline V gene sequence: CDR1 SEHNR, CDR2 FQNEAQ (reference sequence). The CDR3 totals 12 residues. The CDR3 DNA reads as TGTGCCAGCAGTCGGAGGGGCACTGAAGCTTTCTTT. It specifies CASSRRGTEAFF.

This clone turned up a few times. The V and J genes are TRBV7-2 and TRBJ1-2; D is unresolved. In germline, CDR1 is SGHTA, CDR2 FQGNSA. The CDR3 is 13 residues long. Trimming shortened V by 1 base and J by 6 bases, and 9 bases separated the two germline ends. The CDR3 bases are TGTGCCAGCAGCTTAGGGTCTGAGGATGGCTACACCTTC. As protein: CASSLGSEDGYTF. Looking up the rest from reference TRBV7-2 and TRBJ1-2 gives the full variable domain: GAGVSQSPSNKVTEKGKDVELRCDPISGHTALYWYRQSLGQGLEFLIYFQGNSAPDKSGLPSDRFSAERTGGSVSTLTIQRTQQEDSAVYLCASSLGSEDGYTFGSGTRLTVV.

The sample holds a few counts of this clone. The gene calls are TRBV4-3 and TRBJ2-1; possible D gene TRBD1, 5 bases. Germline V gene lookup returns CDR1 LGHNA and CDR2 YSLEER. The CDR3 runs to 15 residues. Trimming left V 4 bases short and J 5 bases short, with 15 bases between. The CDR3 nucleotides read TGCGCCAGCAGCCCCTACCCGACAGAGCACAATGAGCAGTTCTTC. This codes for CASSPYPTEHNEQFF.

The chain links TRBV19 to TRBJ1-1; tentative D call: TRBD1 (5 bases). The V and J ends lost 8 bases and 5 bases respectively, with 6 bases between them. This CDR3 spans 10 amino acids. Germline V lookup: CDR1 LNHDA, CDR2 SQIVND (reference sequence). The CDR3 region is CASGGTEAFF. DNA for the CDR3: TGTGCCAGTGGGGGTACTGAAGCTTTCTTT.

This rearrangement joins TRBV5-6 to TRBJ2-2; TRBD2 agrees at 7 bases. Germline CDR1 and CDR2: SGHDT and YYEEEE. V was pared by 0 bases and J by 5 bases, with 7 bases of the junction left unmatched. The CDR3 contains 16 residues. The CDR3 DNA sequence: TGTGCCAGCAGCTTGGGTGCAGGGACTAATACCGGGGAGCTGTTTTTT. This gives the protein CASSLGAGTNTGELFF.

This chain links TRBV11-2 with TRBJ2-4; D unresolved. The germline V and J ends were trimmed by 4 bases and 4 bases, with 20 bases remaining between them. The CDR3 runs 17 residues. The germline V gene encodes CDR1 SGHAT and CDR2 FQNNGV. The CDR3 here is CASSSAVRLRMKNIQYF. In DNA form, the CDR3 reads TGTGCCAGCAGCTCAGCAGTCCGTTTGCGAATGAAAAACATTCAGTACTTC.

The V call is TRBV6-4, the J call TRBJ1-1, with 8 bases that match TRBD1. The junction had 3 bases not matched to a gene; V was cut back by 4 bases and J by 8 bases. Germline-derived CDR1 and CDR2 are MRHNA and SNTAGT. The CDR3 covers 12 residues. CDR3 nucleotide sequence: TGTGCCAGCAGTGCTGACAGGGGAGAAGCTTTCTTT. Its translation: CASSADRGEAFF.

This clone has just a few counts. The chain links TRBV30 to TRBJ1-1; 9 nucleotides line up with TRBD1. Looked up from germline, CDR1 is GTSNPN and CDR2 is SVGIG (reference sequence). The junction had 12 bases not matched to a gene; V was cut back by 3 bases and J by 4 bases. This CDR3 contains 16 residues. The CDR3 region is CAWSAGTGFIGTEAFF. In DNA form, the CDR3 reads TGTGCCTGGAGCGCTGGGACAGGGTTTATCGGCACTGAAGCTTTCTTT.

The gene calls are TRBV4-1 and TRBJ2-3; 9 bases match TRBD2. CDR1 is MGHRA and CDR2 is YSYEKL in the germline V gene. Trimming at V came to 0 bases and at J to 6 bases, leaving 10 bases not matched to a gene. CDR3 length equals 17 residues. The CDR3 loop reads CASSQDGGGAYKDTQYF. As DNA, the CDR3 is TGCGCCAGCAGCCAAGACGGCGGGGGGGCTTATAAGGATACGCAGTATTTT.

The rearrangement joins TRBV25-1 to TRBJ2-2; D remains ambiguous. The CDR3 sequence is 14 residues long. Germline CDR1 is MGHDK and CDR2 is SYGVNS. Trimming took 6 bases from V and 4 from J, leaving 12 bases between them. CDR3 loop: CASRIWVTTGELFF. The CDR3 bases are TGTGCCAGCAGGATTTGGGTGACCACCGGGGAGCTGTTTTTT.

The V gene is TRBV30, the J gene TRBJ1-5; TRBD1 matches 7 bases. This CDR3 is 16 amino acids long. V shed 1 base, J shed 1 base, and the junction held 7 bases outside the gene matches. From germline, CDR1 is GTSNPN and CDR2 SVGIG (reference sequence). CDR3 loop: CAWSDLDRVSNQPQHF. The CDR3 nucleotides read TGTGCCTGGAGTGATCTCGACAGGGTGAGCAATCAGCCCCAGCATTTT.

The rearrangement links TRBV28 to TRBJ1-2; D perhaps matches TRBD1 (6 bases). Trimming stripped 6 bases from V and 3 bases from J, with 8 bases between. Per germline, CDR1 MDHEN and CDR2 SYDVKM. CDR3 size: 12 residues. The CDR3 nucleotides are TGTGCCAGCAGACAGGGCCACTATGGCTACACCTTC. This gives the protein CASRQGHYGYTF.

The genes are TRBV5-4 and TRBJ1-1, with 10 bases identical to TRBD1. V was clipped by 0 bases and J by 11 bases; unmatched bases: 1. The CDR3 is 12 amino acids. Germline CDR1 SGHNT, CDR2 YYREEE (reference sequence). CDR3 nucleotides: TGTGCCAGCAGCTTGGTGGGACAGGGGGCTTTCTTT. Encoded protein: CASSLVGQGAFF.

This rearrangement joins TRBV30 to TRBJ1-4; D is undetermined. The CDR3 loop spans 14 amino acids. Germline V gene lookup returns CDR1 GTSNPN and CDR2 SVGIG (reference sequence). Trimming took 0 bases from V and 7 from J, leaving 12 bases between them. CDR3 DNA sequence: TGTGCCTGGAGTGTTTCATCGGGAACTGAAAAACTGTTTTTT. Translating gives CAWSVSSGTEKLFF.

The CDR3 nucleotides are TGCAGTGCTAGATTAGGGGATACGCAGTATTTT. It codes for CSARLGDTQYF. This chain connects TRBV20-1 to TRBJ2-3; D uncertain. Between the trimmed V and J ends, which lost 2 bases and 6 bases, there was a span of 6 bases. CDR3 size: 11 residues. Germline assignment: CDR1 DFQATT and CDR2 SNEGSKA (reference sequence).

The chain is built from TRBV18 and TRBJ1-1; D is uncertain. This CDR3 is built from 14 residues. Between the trimmed V and J ends, which lost 5 bases and 6 bases, there was a span of 16 bases. CDR1 and CDR2 from the germline V gene are KGHSH and LQKENI. The CDR3 DNA reads as TGTGCCAGCTCAGAGACGGCTCCTCCGGCTGAAGCTTTCTTT. Its translation: CASSETAPPAEAFF.

The chain joins TRBV13 to TRBJ2-5; 7 bases map to TRBD1. J lost 1 base, V lost 7 bases, and 12 bases had no gene match. The CDR3 length is 16 residues. Germline V lookup: CDR1 PRHDT, CDR2 FYEKMQ (reference sequence). This CDR3 is CASTRIGGQSQETQYF. For the CDR3, the DNA is TGTGCCAGCACCCGAATAGGGGGCCAAAGCCAAGAGACCCAGTACTTC.

This chain joins TRBV7-2 and TRBJ2-1; D is unresolved. Germline V gene sequence: CDR1 SGHTA, CDR2 FQGNSA. This CDR3 has 16 amino acids. Trimming shortened V by 6 bases and J by 0 bases, and 15 bases separated the two germline ends. Written as DNA, the CDR3 is TGTGCCAGCAGAGGGTGGCAGGAGAGCTCCTACAATGAGCAGTTCTTC. Translation gives CASRGWQESSYNEQFF.

The CDR3 bases are TGTGCCAGCAGCCAGACAGGGAGGGATCAGCCCCAGCATTTT. It translates to CASSQTGRDQPQHF. V and J are TRBV4-2 and TRBJ1-5, with 7 bases that match TRBD1. Germline lookup yields CDR1 LGHNA and CDR2 YNFKEQ. The CDR3 covers 14 residues. V dropped 3 bases and J dropped 5; count of bases not matched to a gene: 4.